What follows are 18 T cell receptor beta chains derived from one specimen sequenced in a study of spatial heterogeneity in lung cancer. Time point indicated: sample taken at primary tumor resection. For these receptors, no antigen is known. Overall study findings and caveats: The study found that expanded intratumoral alpha and beta TCR counts tracked tumor mutation counts.

TCRdb analysed the 5' RACE reads with MiXCR anew, one entry per CDR3 protein. Of 9,500 or so distinct CDR3 sequences in the sample, roughly 13% are singletons; the top ten hold around 15%. This sample comprised lung tumor tissue, obtained at surgery. The origin of the receptors is a male donor with early-stage non-small cell lung cancer.

This clonotype was picked up many times. This beta chain is off target for a library built for alpha chains, so its abundance means little. V usage is TRBV12-3 or TRBV12-4 and J usage is TRBJ2-1; tentative D call: TRBD1 (5 bases). CDR3 size: 13 residues. V shed 0 bases and J shed 9 bases, with 9 bases lying between them. The CDR3 nucleotides are TGTGCCAGCAGTTTAGCAGGGGTAACTGAGCAGTTCTTC. The encoded protein is CASSLAGVTEQFF.

At least ten counts were recorded for this clonotype. This beta chain came through as a stray read in a library set up for alpha chains, and its size says little. The J gene is TRBJ1-1, the V gene TRBV9; unclear D gene. Germline CDR1 and CDR2: SGDLS and YYNGEE. The V gene lost 2 bases and the J gene lost 3 bases, with 11 bases spanning the gap. The CDR3 covers 14 residues. The CDR3 here is CASSVTPSDTEAFF. The CDR3 DNA is TGTGCCAGCAGCGTCACACCCAGTGACACTGAAGCTTTCTTT.

The sample holds many counts of this clonotype. For a library built for alpha chains, this beta chain is a stray read; little rests on its size. The chain combines TRBV19 with TRBJ2-5, with D hard to call. The CDR3 extends over 13 amino acids. Trimming stripped 3 bases from V and 5 bases from J, with 10 bases between. Germline V gene lookup returns CDR1 LNHDA and CDR2 SQIVND (reference sequence). The CDR3 protein is CASSIPGWETQYF. DNA of the CDR3: TGTGCCAGTAGTATTCCCGGTTGGGAGACCCAGTACTTC. Based on the CDR3 plus reference TRBV19 and TRBJ2-5, the full variable domain is DGGITQSPKYLFRKEGQNVTLSCEQNLNHDAMYWYRQDPGQGLRLIYYSQIVNDFQKGDIAEGYSVSREKKESFPLTVTSAQKNPTAFYLCASSIPGWETQYFGPGTRLLVL.

This clonotype was seen many times. A library prepared for alpha chains yielded this beta chain as an off-target read; its size is of little meaning. The gene calls are TRBV12-3 or TRBV12-4 and TRBJ2-1; D not certain. CDR3 length: 12 amino acids. The V gene lost 3 bases and the J gene lost 6 bases, with 6 bases spanning the gap. The CDR3 nucleotides read TGTGCCAGCAGTTTCTTGATCAATGAGCAGTTCTTC. Its translation: CASSFLINEQFF.

This clonotype was counted many times. Within a library made for alpha chains, this beta chain is off target, and its count is uninformative. The J gene is TRBJ2-1, the V gene TRBV20-1; D perhaps matches TRBD2 (5 bases). V lost 3 bases, J lost 6 bases, and 6 bases lay in between. The CDR3 runs 11 residues. Germline CDR1 is DFQATT and CDR2 is SNEGSKA (reference sequence). Here the CDR3 reads CSARGANEQFF. The CDR3 DNA follows: TGCAGTGCTAGGGGAGCCAATGAGCAGTTCTTC.

This clonotype counts as medium-sized (0.01 to 0.1%). This beta chain is an unintended read in a library built for alpha chains; its size means little. The chain carries TRBV5-4 and TRBJ1-2; 8 nucleotides agree with TRBD1. The CDR3 length is 13 residues. Germline-derived CDR1 and CDR2 are SGHNT and YYREEE (reference sequence). The V gene end was trimmed by 4 bases and the J gene end by 2 bases; junction bases not matched to a gene: 1. CDR3 protein: CASSRQGNYGYTF. CDR3 sequence (DNA): TGTGCCAGCAGCCGACAGGGGAACTATGGCTACACCTTC.

As for this clonotype: Because the library targeted alpha chains, this beta chain is an off-target read whose size means little. The chain joins TRBV11-3 to TRBJ2-7, with 7 positions matching TRBD1. The CDR3 is 15 amino acids. Germline trimming cut 5 bases from V and 3 bases from J; bases unmatched to any gene: 10. Germline lookup yields CDR1 SGHNT and CDR2 YENEEA. CDR3 sequence: CASSPGGSINYEQYF. CDR3 nucleotides: TGTGCCAGCAGCCCAGGGGGTTCTATCAACTACGAGCAGTACTTC.

There are many counts of this clonotype. This beta chain is a stray read from a library made for alpha chains; its abundance is not meaningful. The chain carries TRBV2 and TRBJ2-4, with 7 bases matching TRBD2. The CDR3 loop spans 15 amino acids. Germline V CDR1 and CDR2: SNHLY, FYNNEI. V shed 5 bases and J 1 base; nucleotides not matched to a gene: 5. The CDR3: CASSSGGSAKNIQYF. In nucleotides, the CDR3 is TGTGCCAGCAGTTCGGGCGGGAGCGCCAAAAACATTCAGTACTTC.

In its sample, this clonotype was seen many times. The library was built for alpha chains, so this beta chain is an off-target read and its size means little. The chain has TRBV10-2 and TRBJ2-7; D gene unclear. V lost 3 bases and J lost 2, with 11 bases in between. CDR3 length: 14 residues. CDR1 and CDR2 (germline): WSHSY, SAAADI. CDR3 loop: CASSDMGTPYEQYF. In DNA form, the CDR3 reads TGCGCCAGCAGTGACATGGGCACCCCCTACGAGCAGTACTTC.

Many counts were recorded for this clonotype. This beta chain appears as a stray read in a library generated for alpha chains; its size is not informative. The CDR3 here is CASSLSGGTYEQYF. The DNA of the CDR3 is TGTGCCAGCAGCTTATCTGGGGGAACCTACGAGCAGTACTTC. This chain uses TRBV7-2 with TRBJ2-7, with D perhaps TRBD1 or TRBD2 (5 bases each). V was trimmed by 2 bases and J by 2 bases, leaving 10 bases between them. Germline V gene data show CDR1 as SGHTA and CDR2 as FQGNSA. The CDR3 contains 14 residues.

A few counts support this clonotype. Within a library made for alpha chains, this beta chain is off target, and its count is uninformative. This sequence joins TRBV7-8 and TRBJ1-6; maybe TRBD1 (6 bases). Germline CDR1 and CDR2: SGHVS and FQNEAQ. The CDR3 extends over 16 amino acids. Deletions cut 5 bases from V and 6 bases from J, with 17 bases between. In nucleotides, the CDR3 is TGTGCCAGCAGCGACTATACAGGGTCTCCTAATTCACCCCTCCACTTT. It yields the protein CASSDYTGSPNSPLHF.

At least ten counts were recorded for this clonotype. This beta chain was picked up by a library intended for alpha chains and is off target, so its count carries little meaning. The rearrangement joins TRBV12-3 or TRBV12-4 to TRBJ2-7, with TRBD1 as a possible D gene (6 bases). Trimming stripped 5 bases from V and 5 bases from J, with 13 bases between. The CDR3 length is 13 residues. CDR3 sequence reads: CASSPTGPNEQYF. The CDR3 DNA sequence: TGTGCCAGCAGTCCCACAGGGCCCAACGAGCAGTACTTC.

As concerns this clonotype: This beta chain is a stray read from a library made for alpha chains; its abundance is not meaningful. The chain combines TRBV7-2 with TRBJ2-3; TRBD2 might be the D (5 bases). Germline CDR1 reads SGHTA; CDR2 reads FQGNSA. Trimming took off 3 bases at V and 6 bases at J, with 10 bases between the two ends. There are 13 residues in the CDR3. CDR3 DNA: TGTGCCAGCAGCTTCAAGGGAGACGATACGCAGTATTTT. Protein sequence: CASSFKGDDTQYF.

Ten or more counts support this clonotype. In a library made to pick up alpha chains, this beta chain is a stray read with a size that means little. The chain employs TRBV6-2 or TRBV6-3 and TRBJ2-3; TRBD1 or TRBD2 may be the D gene (6 bases each). This CDR3 contains 15 residues. V was pared by 4 bases and J by 0 bases, with 11 bases between. CDR1 and CDR2 from the germline V gene are MNHEY and SVGEGT. The CDR3 sequence: CASSSIGGSTDTQYF. In DNA form, the CDR3 reads TGTGCCAGCAGTTCGATAGGGGGGAGCACAGATACGCAGTATTTT.

This clonotype was detected ten times or more. This beta chain is a stray read from a library made for alpha chains; its abundance is not meaningful. V usage is TRBV12-3 or TRBV12-4 and J usage is TRBJ2-2; D is perhaps TRBD2 (6 bases). V shed 5 bases and J shed 5 bases, with 18 bases lying between them. The CDR3 is 16 amino acids. Here the CDR3 DNA reads TGTGCCAGCAGTCCAGCTTGGGGACTTTTAACCGGGGAGCTGTTTTTT. The encoded protein is CASSPAWGLLTGELFF.

This clonotype was observed many times. This beta chain lies outside the target of a library built for alpha chains; its clone size means little. Here the CDR3 DNA reads TGTGCCATCAGTGCGTCTAGCGGGAGAGGCACAGATACGCAGTATTTT. Translating it yields CAISASSGRGTDTQYF. This chain connects TRBV10-3 to TRBJ2-3; 10 nucleotides align to TRBD2. The CDR3 extends over 16 amino acids. V shed 4 bases, J shed 1 base, and the junction held 5 bases outside the gene matches. Germline V gives CDR1 ENHRY, CDR2 SYGVKD.

There are many counts of this clonotype. This beta chain is an off-target read within a library intended for alpha chains, so its frequency means little. The chain uses TRBV10-3 and TRBJ2-6; no clear D. Germline assignment: CDR1 ENHRY and CDR2 SYGVKD. The V end was cut by 10 bases, the J end by 2 bases, with 9 bases between. This CDR3 is built from 13 residues. The CDR3 loop is CATTSAGANVLTF. In DNA form, the CDR3 reads TGTGCCACCACCTCGGCTGGGGCCAACGTCCTGACTTTC.

This clonotype was detected ten times or more. Little can be read into the size of this beta chain, an off-target read in a library designed for alpha chains. The chain recombines TRBV3-1 with TRBJ2-1; 8 positions agree with TRBD2. The junction had 6 bases not matched to a gene; V was cut back by 1 base and J by 7 bases. The germline V gene encodes CDR1 LGHDT and CDR2 YNNKEL (reference sequence). This CDR3 region has 15 residues. The CDR3 nucleotides read TGTGCCAGCAGCCAAGTAACGGGAGGGGGAAATGAGCAGTTCTTC. Translated: CASSQVTGGGNEQFF.